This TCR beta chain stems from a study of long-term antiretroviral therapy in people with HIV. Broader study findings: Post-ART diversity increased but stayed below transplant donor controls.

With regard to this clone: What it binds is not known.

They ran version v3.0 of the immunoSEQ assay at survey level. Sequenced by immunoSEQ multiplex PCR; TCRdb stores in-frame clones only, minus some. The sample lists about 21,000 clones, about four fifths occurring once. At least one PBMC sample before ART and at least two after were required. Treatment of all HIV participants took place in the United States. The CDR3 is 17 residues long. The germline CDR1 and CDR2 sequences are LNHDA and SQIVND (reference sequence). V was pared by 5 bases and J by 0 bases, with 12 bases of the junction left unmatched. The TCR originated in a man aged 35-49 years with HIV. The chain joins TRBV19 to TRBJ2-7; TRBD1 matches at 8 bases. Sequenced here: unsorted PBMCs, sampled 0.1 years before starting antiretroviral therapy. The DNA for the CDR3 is TGTGCCAGTAGTGGACCAAACAGGGGGATCCCCTCCTACGAGCAGTACTTC. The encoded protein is CASSGPNRGIPSYEQYF.